This entry lists 30 T cell receptor beta chains sequenced from one sample in a study of blood T cell repertoires in COVID-19. The repertoire was sequenced with immunoSEQ multiplex PCR; TCRdb's copy has only in-frame clones and lacks some. The table lists approximately 94,000 clones, under 90% of them singletons. The sequenced sample was peripheral blood. These TCRs come from a human donor in a cohort sampled during active COVID-19.

The chain couples TRBV6-1 to TRBJ1-6, with a possible D match to TRBD1 (5 bases). This CDR3 contains 13 residues. Trimming removed 2 bases from V and 9 bases from J, with 8 bases in between. The germline V gene encodes CDR1 MNHNS and CDR2 SASEGT. The CDR3 region is CASSEQGSSPLHF. The CDR3 coding sequence is TGTGCCAGCAGTGAACAGGGAAGTTCACCCCTCCACTTT.

This chain joins TRBV11-3 and TRBJ2-2, with D tentatively TRBD1 (5 bases). The germline V gene has CDR1 SGHNT and CDR2 YENEEA. CDR3 size: 16 residues. Trimming pared 1 base from V and 0 bases from J, leaving 9 bases between. The CDR3 sequence: CASSLGKTANTGELFF. The CDR3 DNA sequence: TGTGCCAGCAGCTTAGGGAAGACAGCGAACACCGGGGAGCTGTTTTTT.

There are a few counts of this clone. The J gene is TRBJ1-4, the V gene TRBV15; D is unclear. Germline loops: CDR1 LNHNV, CDR2 YYDKDF (reference sequence). The CDR3 contains 13 residues. Trimming stripped 0 bases from V and 8 bases from J, with 7 bases between. The CDR3 spells CATSRDIEEKLFF. In DNA, the CDR3 is TGTGCCACCAGCAGAGATATAGAGGAAAAACTGTTTTTT.

A single count supports this clone. CDR3 sequence: CASSDNGNEQFF. Written as DNA, the CDR3 is TGTGCCAGCAGTGACAACGGGAATGAGCAGTTCTTC. This chain links TRBV6-4 with TRBJ2-1, with unresolved D. CDR3 length equals 12 residues. Per germline, CDR1 MRHNA and CDR2 SNTAGT. V lost 2 bases to trimming and J lost 7 bases, with 6 bases between them.

V and J are TRBV12-3 or TRBV12-4 and TRBJ2-7; 7 bases are a match to TRBD1. This CDR3 has 13 residues. V was clipped by 6 bases and J by 5 bases; unmatched bases: 7. The CDR3: CASSLDRADEQYF. The CDR3 DNA reads TGTGCCAGCAGCCTCGACAGGGCTGACGAGCAGTACTTC.

V gene TRBV10-3 combines with J gene TRBJ2-1, with 13 nucleotides matching TRBD2. There are 15 residues in the CDR3. Germline CDR1 ENHRY, CDR2 SYGVKD. The junction had 1 base not matched to a gene; V was cut back by 2 bases and J by 6 bases. CDR3 DNA sequence: TGTGCCATCAGTGAGGGACTAGCGGGAGTCAATGAGCAGTTCTTC. As protein: CAISEGLAGVNEQFF.

On this clone: A read error may produce the germline difference seen at one junction end. The chain recombines TRBV15 with TRBJ2-7, with 9 positions matching TRBD2. The CDR3 contains 18 residues. Germline CDR1 reads LNHNV; CDR2 reads YYDKDF (reference sequence). The CDR3 region has the DNA TGTGCCACCAGCCGAGACAGGGTAGCGGGAGAGGAGGGATACGAGCAGTACTTC. Its protein is CATSRDRVAGEEGYEQYF.

The chain recombines TRBV7-3 with TRBJ2-2; D call uncertain. Trimming pared 2 bases from V and 1 base from J, leaving 8 bases between. Per the germline V gene, CDR1 is SGHTA and CDR2 is FQGTGA. This CDR3 is built from 15 residues. CDR3 protein: CASSLAAMNTGELFF. The DNA of the CDR3 is TGTGCCAGCAGCTTAGCCGCGATGAACACCGGGGAGCTGTTTTTT.

The genes are TRBV6-5 and TRBJ2-3; the match to TRBD2 covers 14 bases. Germline V gene sequence: CDR1 MNHEY, CDR2 SVGAGI. The V and J ends lost 2 bases and 6 bases, in that order; junction bases with no gene match: 4. The CDR3 consists of 16 residues. CDR3 nucleotide sequence: TGTGCCAGCAGTTACGGACTAGCGGGGGGTACGGATACGCAGTATTTT. It is translated as CASSYGLAGGTDTQYF.

This clone was detected only once. The rearrangement links TRBV7-2 to TRBJ2-5; D is unresolved. The germline CDR1 and CDR2 sequences are SGHTA and FQGNSA. The CDR3 spans 13 residues. Deletions cut 1 base from V and 5 bases from J, with 8 bases between. CDR3 DNA sequence: TGTGCCAGCAGCTTAGACCAACGGGAGACCCAGTACTTC. It encodes CASSLDQRETQYF.

This clone has a handful of counts. The genes are TRBV25-1 and TRBJ2-7; 9 nucleotides agree with TRBD2. The trim removed 7 bases at V and 7 bases at J, leaving 8 bases unmatched. The CDR3 loop spans 13 amino acids. Germline lookup yields CDR1 MGHDK and CDR2 SYGVNS. The DNA of the CDR3 is TGTGCCAGCACCATGACTCTAGCGGGAGAGCAGTACTTC. Protein: CASTMTLAGEQYF.

The J gene is TRBJ1-5, the V gene TRBV3-1 (or the pseudogene TRBV3-2), with 7 bases matching TRBD1. Germline V gene sequence: CDR1 LGHDT, CDR2 YNNKEL (reference sequence). The V segment lost 6 bases and the J segment 7 bases; nucleotides outside the gene matches: 6. The CDR3 is 13 amino acids. The CDR3 region is CASSRGQSQPQHF. The CDR3 nucleotides are TGTGCCAGCAGTCGGGGACAGTCCCAGCCCCAGCATTTT.

This chain joins TRBV29-1 and TRBJ1-2; tentative D call: TRBD1 (5 bases). The germline gives CDR1 SQVTM, CDR2 ANQGSEA. Trimming stripped 6 bases from V and 2 bases from J, with 16 bases between. The CDR3 is 14 residues long. CDR3 bases: TGCAGCGTCTTGCTAACTACAGGAAACTATGGCTACACCTTC. It encodes CSVLLTTGNYGYTF.

V gene TRBV19 combines with J gene TRBJ1-2; 10 bases are a match to TRBD1. Trimming at V came to 6 bases and at J to 3 bases, leaving 4 bases not matched to a gene. Germline CDR1 LNHDA, CDR2 SQIVND (reference sequence). The CDR3 length is 14 residues. The CDR3 nucleotides are TGTGCCAGTAGGGGACAGGGGTTGCACTATGGCTACACCTTC. This translates into CASRGQGLHYGYTF. Drawing the rest from reference TRBV19 and TRBJ1-2, the complete variable domain is DGGITQSPKYLFRKEGQNVTLSCEQNLNHDAMYWYRQDPGQGLRLIYYSQIVNDFQKGDIAEGYSVSREKKESFPLTVTSAQKNPTAFYLCASRGQGLHYGYTFGSGTRLTVV.

The J gene is TRBJ2-3, the V gene TRBV5-1; 7 bases match TRBD1. The CDR3 runs to 14 residues. V lost 4 bases to trimming and J lost 2 bases; unmatched junction nucleotides: 4. The germline CDR1 and CDR2 sequences are SGHRS and YFSETQ. The DNA of the CDR3 is TGCGCCAGCAGCCCGGGACAGAACACAGATACGCAGTATTTT. It codes for CASSPGQNTDTQYF.

The V call is TRBV5-6, the J call TRBJ1-3; D perhaps matches TRBD1 (5 bases). Germline lookup yields CDR1 SGHDT and CDR2 YYEEEE. This CDR3 is built from 15 residues. Trimming removed 2 bases at V and 0 bases at J, with 9 bases between. The CDR3 here is CASSFETGSGNTIYF. The CDR3 nucleotides read TGTGCCAGCAGCTTTGAAACAGGCTCTGGAAACACCATATATTTT. Variable domain in full (rest from reference TRBV5-6 and TRBJ1-3): DAGVTQSPTHLIKTRGQQVTLRCSPKSGHDTVSWYQQALGQGPQFIFQYYEEEERQRGNFPDRFSGHQFPNYSSELNVNALLLGDSALYLCASSFETGSGNTIYFGEGSWLTVV.

The V and J genes are TRBV4-3 and TRBJ1-6, with unresolved D. CDR3 length: 18 residues. Trimming pared 2 bases from V and 0 bases from J, leaving 14 bases between. Germline CDR1 LGHNA, CDR2 YSLEER. The CDR3 bases are TGCGCCAGCAGCCAAACTTATTCCGTAGTCTCCTATAATTCACCCCTCCACTTT. Amino acids: CASSQTYSVVSYNSPLHF.

The rearrangement joins TRBV18 to TRBJ2-7, with D perhaps matching TRBD2 (5 bases). This CDR3 has 12 residues. V was cut by 2 bases and J by 6 bases, with 8 bases left in between. Germline-derived CDR1 and CDR2 are KGHSH and LQKENI. The CDR3: CASSPMSGEQYF. CDR3 DNA: TGTGCCAGCTCACCAATGAGCGGCGAGCAGTACTTC.

The V call is TRBV24-1, the J call TRBJ2-5; TRBD2 matches 8 bases. This CDR3 spans 16 amino acids. Germline CDR1 is KGHDR and CDR2 is SFDVKD. V was pared by 1 base and J by 2 bases, with 5 bases of the junction left unmatched. CDR3: CATSDLPGGKQETQYF. The CDR3 nucleotides are TGTGCCACCAGTGATTTACCGGGAGGGAAGCAAGAGACCCAGTACTTC.

The chain carries TRBV18 and TRBJ2-3; TRBD2 matches at 8 bases. The J segment lost 2 bases and the V segment lost 5 bases, leaving 0 bases of the junction unmatched. This CDR3 comprises 13 residues. The germline CDR1 and CDR2 sequences are KGHSH and LQKENI. CDR3 sequence reads: CASSGLATDTQYF. The DNA of the CDR3 is TGTGCCAGCTCAGGACTAGCCACAGATACGCAGTATTTT.

The chain links TRBV20-1 to TRBJ1-1; tentatively, D is TRBD1 (5 bases). Trimming removed 8 bases from V and 1 base from J, with 8 bases in between. The germline V gene has CDR1 DFQATT and CDR2 SNEGSKA (reference sequence). CDR3 length equals 11 residues. The CDR3 region has the DNA TGCAGTACTACAGGGAACACTGAAGCTTTCTTT. Translated, it gives CSTTGNTEAFF.

This clone was observed a few times. In nucleotides, the CDR3 is TGTGCCAGCAGCCCACCGGTAGGTAGCGATTCCTACAATGAGCAGTTCTTC. Translated, it gives CASSPPVGSDSYNEQFF. The gene calls are TRBV7-9 and TRBJ2-1, with D possibly being TRBD2 (5 bases). Looked up from germline, CDR1 is SEHNR and CDR2 is FQNEAQ (reference sequence). V shed 5 bases and J shed 1 base, with 18 bases lying between them. This CDR3 has 17 amino acids.

The chain is built from TRBV2 and TRBJ2-7, with D possibly matching TRBD1 (5 bases). The CDR3 contains 13 residues. Trimming removed 6 bases from V and 8 bases from J, with 17 bases in between. Germline CDR1 and CDR2: SNHLY and FYNNEI. The CDR3 nucleotides read TGTGCCAGCAGCAACACACAGGAACCGAAGCAGTACTTC. Translating it yields CASSNTQEPKQYF.

This chain joins TRBV7-9 and TRBJ2-7; a weak D match, TRBD1 (5 bases). This CDR3 is 14 amino acids long. Germline lookup yields CDR1 SEHNR and CDR2 FQNEAQ (reference sequence). Trimming pared 3 bases from V and 2 bases from J, leaving 11 bases between. CDR3 bases: TGTGCCAGCAGCTTGTCGACAGCTACCTACGAGCAGTACTTC. Its protein product is CASSLSTATYEQYF.

This chain connects TRBV24-1 to TRBJ2-1, with TRBD2 identical over 10 bases. Germline V gene lookup returns CDR1 KGHDR and CDR2 SFDVKD. This CDR3 is built from 14 residues. V lost 4 bases, J lost 10 bases, and 6 bases stayed unmatched. CDR3 loop: CATSDSGRAYEQFF. CDR3 nucleotides: TGTGCCACCAGTGACAGCGGGAGGGCCTACGAGCAGTTCTTC.

The chain recombines TRBV7-2 with TRBJ1-4; 8 bases agree with TRBD1. The germline V gene encodes CDR1 SGHTA and CDR2 FQGNSA. The CDR3 is 15 residues long. The V gene end was trimmed by 4 bases and the J gene end by 3 bases; junction bases not matched to a gene: 4. The CDR3 here is CASSSQGAANEKLFF. CDR3 bases: TGTGCCAGCAGCTCCCAGGGGGCGGCTAATGAAAAACTGTTTTTT.

This clone showed up many times. CDR3 in DNA: TGTGCCACCAAGGACAGAAGCACAGATACGCAGTATTTT. Amino acid sequence: CATKDRSTDTQYF. The V call is TRBV18, the J call TRBJ2-3, with D possibly TRBD1 on 6 matching bases. CDR1 and CDR2 (germline): KGHSH, LQKENI. The CDR3 totals 13 residues. V lost 10 bases and J lost 0, with 11 bases in between.

The CDR3 here is CASSVGQANYYGYTF. In DNA, the CDR3 is TGTGCCAGCAGTGTTGGACAGGCAAATTACTATGGCTACACCTTC. The gene calls are TRBV28 and TRBJ1-2; 7 nucleotides agree with TRBD1. With V trimmed by 5 bases and J by 3 bases, 9 bases remained unmatched. The CDR3 is 15 residues long. In germline, CDR1 is MDHEN, CDR2 SYDVKM.

This chain uses TRBV24-1 with TRBJ2-7; 7 bases agree with TRBD1. The CDR3 loop spans 16 amino acids. V shed 5 bases and J 6 bases; nucleotides not matched to a gene: 15. Germline CDR1 and CDR2: KGHDR and SFDVKD. Here the CDR3 reads CATSGRTGALPTEQYF. The DNA of the CDR3 is TGTGCCACCAGTGGACGAACAGGGGCTCTCCCTACCGAGCAGTACTTC.

This rearrangement joins TRBV19 to TRBJ1-2; 10 bases match TRBD1. Germline CDR1 is LNHDA and CDR2 is SQIVND (reference sequence). V was clipped by 3 bases and J by 4 bases; unmatched bases: 5. This CDR3 has 15 residues. The CDR3 reads CASSIPTGGFYGYTF. DNA of the CDR3: TGTGCCAGTAGTATCCCGACAGGGGGCTTCTATGGCTACACCTTC.